These T cell receptor beta chains were read from a single sample in a study of T-cell reconstitution after alpha-beta-depleted transplantation in children. TCRdb reanalysed the PCR reads using MiXCR and keeps one entry per CDR3 protein. The sample carries around 670,000 distinct CDR3 sequences, less than 15% recorded once. The sample was PBMCs, taken before TCRalphabeta/CD19-depleted stem cell transplant. These receptors all stem from a girl aged 2-15 years with congenital amegakaryocytic thrombocytopenia, due to receive a stem cell transplant. Both conserved end residues are part of each CDR3. The D gene is left open where the match is weak. A clone size is listed for some rows: how often the clone was seen (once, few, many), or a class if it is expanded.

V gene	J gene	D gene	clone size	CDR3 DNA	CDR3 protein
TRBV6-2/TRBV6-3	TRBJ2-1	TRBD2	many	TGTGCCAGCAGACCCCGATTAGCGGGAGGGTTAAATGAGCAGTTCTTC	CASRPRLAGGLNEQFF
TRBV9	TRBJ2-1	TRBD2	-	TGTGCCAGCAGCTCGAGAGGGGCTAGCGGTCTATACAATGAGCAGTTCTTC	CASSSRGASGLYNEQFF
TRBV2	TRBJ2-1	-	many	TGTGCCAGCAGCGGGGGTAGAAATGAGCAGTTCTTC	CASSGGRNEQFF
TRBV18	TRBJ2-3	-	many	TGTGCCAGCTCCGCACAGCGGAACACAGATACGCAGTATTTT	CASSAQRNTDTQYF
TRBV20-1	TRBJ2-3	-	-	TGCAGTGCTAGAACTAGCTCGGATACGCAGTATTTT	CSARTSSDTQYF
TRBV28	TRBJ2-2	TRBD1	-	TGTGCCAGCAGGCAAAGTCATGACAGGGCGGTCCCCGGGGAGCTGTTTTTT	CASRQSHDRAVPGELFF
TRBV5-1	TRBJ2-1	TRBD2	many	TGTGCCAGCAGCCTTATAGCGGGAGGCTCCTACAATGAGCAGTTCTTC	CASSLIAGGSYNEQFF
TRBV7-9	TRBJ2-7	-	-	TGTGCCAGCAGCCCGAACCGAATCATCTCCTACGAGCAGTACTTC	CASSPNRIISYEQYF
TRBV20-1	TRBJ2-6	TRBD2	few	TGCAGTGCTATGGGGGGGAGGGATGGGGCCAACGTCCTGACTTTC	CSAMGGRDGANVLTF
TRBV24-1	TRBJ2-5	TRBD2	many	TGTGCCACCAGTGATCCAATGACTAGCGGCACGGAGACCCAGTACTTC	CATSDPMTSGTETQYF
TRBV28	TRBJ1-2	TRBD1	many	TGTGCCAGCAGCTCCTGGGACAGGGGAGGTGGCTACACCTTC	CASSSWDRGGGYTF
TRBV20-1	TRBJ2-3	-	many	TGCAGCGCTAGACGGCAGAGGGCCCATGCGGATACGCAGTATTTT	CSARRQRAHADTQYF
TRBV10-3	TRBJ2-1	-	few	TGTGCCATCAGTGAGCCACACTCAGGGGACCCGGGAGACGTGTCCTACAATGAGCAGTTCTTC	CAISEPHSGDPGDVSYNEQFF